This T cell receptor beta chain was found in a study of blood T cells in healthy people across ages. This CDR3 spans 12 amino acids. Trimming took 8 bases from V and 2 from J, leaving 10 bases between them. In germline, CDR1 is MNHEY, CDR2 SMNVEV (reference sequence). Every participating donor contributed 8 to 10 milliliters of peripheral blood through a draw. The authors ran a second PCR of about 6 to 11 cycles using a sample-barcoded 5' primer and a J-beta primer mix. Each CDR3 protein gets one entry after TCRdb re-called the 5' RACE reads with MiXCR. The table lists some 760,000 distinct CDR3 sequences, about 25% of them singletons. These sequences were also reported in another study, on T cells of mothers and their children. That work adds: Unrelated pairs and related pairs have their TCR recombination output shaped similarly by thymic selection.

The chain employs TRBV27 and TRBJ2-7; no definite D call. Sequencing input: blood. The sequence derives from a boy aged 5-17 years in good health. This chain's CDR3 is CASYSHPYEQYF. The DNA of the CDR3 is TGTGCCAGCTACAGCCACCCCTACGAGCAGTACTTC.